Reported below is one TCR beta chain. An end of the junction does not agree with germline; a read error may underlie this. This entry comes from a study of shared clonotypes between healthy human individuals. Background on the study: Per-donor plates numbered three CD4 naive, three CD4 memory, two CD8 naive and one CD8 memory.

The V gene's germline CDR1 is SSHAT and CDR2 FNYEAQ (reference sequence). The CDR3 covers 18 residues. Each PCR replicate from the sorted subsets contained about 210 ng DNA, which is tens of thousands of T cell genomes. Sequenced by immunoSEQ multiplex PCR; TCRdb stores in-frame clones only, minus some. The sample has more than 2 million clones, around 95% seen once. This rearrangement joins TRBV7-7 to TRBJ2-2; 8 positions match TRBD1. Sequencing was done on a sample of naive CD4+ T cells sorted from blood. Noted subset: CD45RA+ positively selected. This sequence originates from a man younger than 35 in good health. The CDR3 reads CASSLEFWQGAHTGELFF. In DNA form, the CDR3 reads TGTGCTAGCAGCTTAGAATTTTGGCAGGGGGCGCACACCGGGGAGCTGTTTTTT.